The rows below give T cell receptor beta chains drawn from one sample of a study of response to subunit inactivated influenza vaccine. TCRdb re-called the RT-PCR reads with MiXCR, one entry per CDR3 protein. The sample contains about 800,000 distinct CDR3 sequences, approximately 21% of which appear only once. The sequencing used PBMCs from blood, collected roughly 5 days after vaccination. All receptors come from a man aged 50-59 years who received an inactivated influenza vaccine. CDR3s include the opening cysteine and the closing phenylalanine or tryptophan. The order of the fields is D gene, J gene, V gene, clone size, CDR3 protein, CDR3 DNA. D genes are given only for firm matches. Some rows have no size entry. The others give once, few or many, or a class for an expanded clone.

d_call: .; j_call: TRBJ2-1; v_call: TRBV20-1; clone_size: .; cdr3_aa: CSAIPEWKSYNEQFF; cdr3_nt: TGCAGTGCTATCCCGGAGTGGAAGTCCTACAATGAGCAGTTCTTC
d_call: TRBD1; j_call: TRBJ2-3; v_call: TRBV2; clone_size: .; cdr3_aa: CASKSTGLSRTDTQYF; cdr3_nt: TGTGCCAGCAAATCGACAGGGCTCTCTCGCACAGATACGCAGTATTTT
d_call: TRBD2; j_call: TRBJ2-2; v_call: TRBV20-1; clone_size: few; cdr3_aa: CSARALAGGNTGELFF; cdr3_nt: TGCAGTGCTAGAGCCTTAGCGGGAGGGAACACCGGGGAGCTGTTTTTT
d_call: TRBD1; j_call: TRBJ2-7; v_call: TRBV5-5; clone_size: .; cdr3_aa: CASSPTGGFSYEQYF; cdr3_nt: TGTGCCAGCAGCCCTACAGGGGGCTTCTCCTACGAGCAGTACTTC
d_call: TRBD1; j_call: TRBJ2-7; v_call: TRBV7-2; clone_size: few; cdr3_aa: CASSSRTGEVNEQYF; cdr3_nt: TGTGCCAGCAGCTCAAGGACAGGGGAAGTCAACGAGCAGTACTTC
d_call: .; j_call: TRBJ2-3; v_call: TRBV29-1; clone_size: few; cdr3_aa: CSVESGDHTDTQYF; cdr3_nt: TGCAGCGTTGAATCGGGGGATCACACAGATACGCAGTATTTT
d_call: .; j_call: TRBJ2-7; v_call: TRBV7-9; clone_size: .; cdr3_aa: CASSLARGSGSYEQYF; cdr3_nt: TGTGCCAGCAGCTTAGCGCGTGGGAGCGGATCCTACGAGCAGTACTTC
d_call: TRBD2; j_call: TRBJ2-3; v_call: TRBV3-1; clone_size: .; cdr3_aa: CASSQYRGGDTQYF; cdr3_nt: TGTGCCAGCAGCCAGTACCGGGGAGGGGATACGCAGTATTTT
d_call: .; j_call: TRBJ2-7; v_call: TRBV27; clone_size: .; cdr3_aa: CASSSGAGDYEQYF; cdr3_nt: TGTGCCAGCAGTTCAGGGGCAGGGGACTACGAGCAGTACTTC
d_call: .; j_call: TRBJ1-6; v_call: TRBV7-9; clone_size: many; cdr3_aa: CASSLADNSPLHF; cdr3_nt: TGTGCCAGCAGCTTGGCGGATAATTCACCCCTCCACTTT
d_call: TRBD1; j_call: TRBJ1-1; v_call: TRBV10-3; clone_size: many; cdr3_aa: CAIRYGTDINTEAFF; cdr3_nt: TGTGCCATCAGATACGGGACAGATATCAACACTGAAGCTTTCTTT